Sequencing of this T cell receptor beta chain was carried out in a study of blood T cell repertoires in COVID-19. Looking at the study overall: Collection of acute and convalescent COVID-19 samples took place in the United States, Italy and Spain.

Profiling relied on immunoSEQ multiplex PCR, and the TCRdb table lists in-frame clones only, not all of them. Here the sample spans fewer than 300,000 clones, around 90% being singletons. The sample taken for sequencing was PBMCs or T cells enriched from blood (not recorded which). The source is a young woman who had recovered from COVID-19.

CDR3 region: CASSFEGFNQPQHF. The CDR3 region has the DNA TGTGCCAGCAGCTTTGAGGGATTCAATCAGCCCCAGCATTTT. This chain joins TRBV7-9 and TRBJ1-5, with no clear D. Germline CDR1 is SEHNR and CDR2 is FQNEAQ (reference sequence). The CDR3 covers 14 residues. V dropped 3 bases and J dropped 3 bases, with 9 bases sitting between them.